The source of this T cell receptor beta chain is a study of T-cell memory formation after mild COVID-19. Looking at the study overall: Largely, TCR clusters stayed within a single donor.

TCRdb reprocessed the 5' RACE reads via MiXCR and lists one record per CDR3 protein. In the table there are 400,000 or so distinct CDR3 sequences, 20% of which are singletons. Germline assignment: CDR1 SGHAT and CDR2 FQNNGV. This CDR3 contains 14 residues. V shed 4 bases and J shed 5 bases, with 14 bases lying between them. Overall study findings and caveats: Clones shrinking from day 15 to 85 showed even CD4/CD8 mixes; later expanders tilted CD4+. Among CD4+ contracting clones, most were CM and EM, and CD8+ ones EMRA.

Of note for this clonotype: The antigen is undetermined.

The J gene is TRBJ1-1, the V gene TRBV11-2; D may be TRBD1 (5 bases). This TCR was recovered from an adult woman who had mild COVID-19 (a few samples of this study predate the infection). Cell type and time point are not known. Sequencing was performed on PBMCs or a T cell subset sorted from them (not recorded which). The CDR3 region is CASSSVGGTTEAFF. The CDR3 bases are TGTGCCAGCAGCTCAGTTGGGGGGACGACTGAAGCTTTCTTT. Combining the CDR3 with reference TRBV11-2 and TRBJ1-1 gives the whole variable domain EAGVAQSPRYKIIEKRQSVAFWCNPISGHATLYWYQQILGQGPKLLIQFQNNGVVDDSQLPKDRFSAERLKGVDSTLKIQPAKLEDSAVYLCASSSVGGTTEAFFGQGTRLTVV.